One sample yielded the 20 T cell receptor beta chains listed below, sequenced in a study of T cell responses to AZD1222 COVID-19 vaccine (dated by TCRdb to the early 2020s). Explained via the paper, the time point label denotes: baseline before first vaccination. The receptor library was made with the immunoSEQ multiplex PCR assay. TCRdb carries this immuneACCESS record with in-frame sequences only. Its versions omit some clonotypes, under half of them owing to an unresolved V gene in the studies checked, with the rest unexplained. This sample has 150,000 to 200,000 clones in its table, and about nine tenths of those were observed once. The leading ten clones occupy less than 3% of the sample. Sequenced here: peripheral blood, sampled on day 0 of AZD1222 vaccination. These receptors were collected from an adult in good health.

The chain joins TRBV30 to TRBJ1-5, with D unresolved. V was cut by 1 base and J by 1 base, with 5 bases left in between. The length of the CDR3 is 13 residues. The germline CDR1 and CDR2 sequences are GTSNPN and SVGIG (reference sequence). The CDR3 DNA reads as TGTGCCTGGAGTGGCGGGAGCAATCAGCCCCAGCATTTT. This codes for CAWSGGSNQPQHF.

This chain links TRBV19 with TRBJ1-5, with D uncertain. Germline V gives CDR1 LNHDA, CDR2 SQIVND (reference sequence). The V gene lost 4 bases and the J gene lost 1 base, with 5 bases spanning the gap. This CDR3 contains 13 residues. Written as DNA, the CDR3 is TGTGCCAGTAGTACGGGGAGCAATCAGCCCCAGCATTTT. It yields the protein CASSTGSNQPQHF.

This chain uses TRBV27 with TRBJ1-6; D possibly corresponds to TRBD1 (6 bases). This CDR3 contains 16 residues. Trimming cost V 5 bases and J 10 bases, with 21 bases left between them. Germline assignment: CDR1 MNHEY and CDR2 SMNVEV (reference sequence). CDR3 bases: TGTGCCAGCAGTGCCCTAACAGGGATTGTCCACTCACCCCTCCACTTT. It codes for CASSALTGIVHSPLHF.

The chain is built from TRBV27 and TRBJ2-7; 8 nucleotides align to TRBD1. J lost 2 bases, V lost 6 bases, and 6 bases had no gene match. Germline V gene data show CDR1 as MNHEY and CDR2 as SMNVEV (reference sequence). This CDR3 comprises 14 residues. CDR3 bases: TGTGCCAGCAGGAAAGGGACAGGACCCTACGAGCAGTACTTC. Translation: CASRKGTGPYEQYF.

The rearrangement links TRBV6-1 to TRBJ1-1, with no clear D. Looked up from germline, CDR1 is MNHNS and CDR2 is SASEGT. Trimming removed 3 bases at V and 0 bases at J, with 5 bases between. This CDR3 comprises 13 residues. CDR3 in amino acids: CASSDHLNTEAFF. The CDR3 DNA sequence: TGTGCCAGCAGTGATCATTTGAACACTGAAGCTTTCTTT.

The chain links TRBV5-6 to TRBJ2-7; possible D gene TRBD2, 6 bases. Between the trimmed V and J ends, which lost 0 bases and 6 bases, there was a span of 13 bases. There are 14 residues in the CDR3. Per germline, CDR1 SGHDT and CDR2 YYEEEE. The CDR3 DNA follows: TGTGCCAGCAGCTTGGGAGACGTGCGGGGCGAGCAGTACTTC. This gives the protein CASSLGDVRGEQYF.

In the case of this clone: Other DNA sequences in this sample translate to the same CDR3. This chain links TRBV3-1 (or the pseudogene TRBV3-2) with TRBJ2-7; D not resolved. CDR3 size: 11 residues. Germline V gives CDR1 LGHDT, CDR2 YNNKEL (reference sequence). Trimming shortened V by 6 bases and J by 3 bases, and 6 bases separated the two germline ends. The CDR3 DNA is TGTGCCAGCAGTAGAAGCTACGAGCAGTACTTC. Its translation is CASSRSYEQYF.

The chain joins TRBV6-5 to TRBJ1-1; the D is unclear. V shed 0 bases and J shed 0 bases, with 8 bases lying between them. The CDR3 length is 15 residues. From germline, CDR1 is MNHEY and CDR2 SVGAGI. CDR3 sequence (DNA): TGTGCCAGCAGTTACTCTTTGGAGGTGAACACTGAAGCTTTCTTT. Translating it yields CASSYSLEVNTEAFF.

The V call is TRBV19, the J call TRBJ1-6; 7 bases map to TRBD1. Germline CDR1 LNHDA, CDR2 SQIVND (reference sequence). The ends lost 7 bases at V and 14 bases at J; junction bases unmatched: 5. CDR3 length: 11 amino acids. The CDR3 coding sequence is TGTGCCAGTACCGACAGGGAATCCCTCCACTTT. Protein sequence: CASTDRESLHF.

This clone has only a few counts. This chain connects TRBV2 to TRBJ1-5; 8 bases agree with TRBD1. The CDR3 sequence is 16 residues long. The V gene end was trimmed by 1 base and the J gene end by 4 bases; junction bases not matched to a gene: 6. From germline, CDR1 is SNHLY and CDR2 FYNNEI. This chain's CDR3 is CASSEGTGWENQPQHF. As DNA, the CDR3 is TGTGCCAGCAGTGAAGGGACAGGGTGGGAGAATCAGCCCCAGCATTTT.

The chain uses TRBV19 and TRBJ1-5; TRBD1 aligns across 7 bases. J gave up 8 bases and V 7 bases, and 20 bases lay outside the gene matches. The germline gives CDR1 LNHDA, CDR2 SQIVND (reference sequence). This CDR3 contains 17 residues. CDR3 bases: TGTGCCAGTAACGGGGGGCTAGGGGGCCGGGTCTTGGAGCCCCAGCATTTT. This codes for CASNGGLGGRVLEPQHF.

Only one count was recorded for this clone. The same CDR3 also results from other DNA sequences found in this sample. The CDR3 protein is CASSLGGRAGANVLTF. The CDR3 region has the DNA TGTGCCAGCAGCTTAGGTGGGAGAGCTGGGGCCAACGTCCTGACTTTC. This rearrangement joins TRBV7-8 to TRBJ2-6; weak D call: TRBD2 (5 bases). V dropped 1 base and J dropped 2 bases, with 9 bases sitting between them. The germline CDR1 and CDR2 sequences are SGHVS and FQNEAQ. The CDR3 is 16 residues long.

This chain uses TRBV4-2 with TRBJ1-3; D not certain. Germline lookup yields CDR1 LGHNA and CDR2 YNFKEQ. This CDR3 comprises 17 residues. V was pared by 7 bases and J by 2 bases, with 21 bases between. CDR3 DNA: TGTGCCAGCACCCCAAGATTAGTTAGTCCCACTGGAAACACCATATATTTT. Protein product: CASTPRLVSPTGNTIYF.

V is TRBV29-1 and J is TRBJ2-5, with D maybe TRBD1 (6 bases). CDR1 and CDR2 (germline): SQVTM, ANQGSEA. The CDR3 runs 15 residues. The germline V and J ends were trimmed by 3 bases and 2 bases, with 16 bases remaining between them. CDR3 protein: CSVDGRGSGQETQYF. The DNA for the CDR3 is TGCAGCGTTGATGGCAGGGGAAGTGGGCAAGAGACCCAGTACTTC.

V and J are TRBV7-2 and TRBJ1-3, with D perhaps matching TRBD1 (5 bases). Germline assignment: CDR1 SGHTA and CDR2 FQGNSA. The CDR3 runs to 15 residues. Trimming shortened V by 5 bases and J by 4 bases, and 15 bases separated the two germline ends. The DNA of the CDR3 is TGTGCCAGCAGCCCCCAAGGGGCGGCGGGAAACACCATATATTTT. Translation: CASSPQGAAGNTIYF.

The chain couples TRBV11-2 to TRBJ1-2; 8 bases map to TRBD1. Germline-derived CDR1 and CDR2 are SGHAT and FQNNGV. With 1 base clipped from V and 3 bases from J, the junction kept 4 bases outside the gene matches. CDR3 length: 15 amino acids. DNA for the CDR3: TGTGCCAGCAGCTTAGGGACAGGGACCCACTATGGCTACACCTTC. Translated: CASSLGTGTHYGYTF.

At least ten counts were recorded for this clone. The rearrangement uses TRBV7-9 and TRBJ1-1; D ambiguous. Per the germline V gene, CDR1 is SEHNR and CDR2 is FQNEAQ (reference sequence). The CDR3 has 14 residues. V gave up 4 bases and J gave up 3 bases, with 12 bases separating them. CDR3 DNA sequence: TGTGCCAGCAGCTCCCGGCGGGAGGACACTGAAGCTTTCTTT. This translates into CASSSRREDTEAFF.

The chain links TRBV27 to TRBJ2-7; tentative D call: TRBD2 (5 bases). Per germline, CDR1 MNHEY and CDR2 SMNVEV (reference sequence). This CDR3 contains 15 residues. V dropped 6 bases and J dropped 6 bases, with 21 bases sitting between them. This CDR3 reads CASSPKRSLTGEQYF. The CDR3 DNA sequence: TGTGCCAGCAGCCCAAAGCGGAGCCTTACCGGCGAGCAGTACTTC.

The chain combines TRBV6-5 with TRBJ2-7; D call uncertain. The CDR3 runs 14 residues. Germline V CDR1 and CDR2: MNHEY, SVGAGI. V dropped 2 bases and J dropped 3 bases, with 11 bases sitting between them. This CDR3 is CASSYGEGVYEQYF. CDR3 bases: TGTGCCAGCAGTTACGGGGAAGGAGTCTACGAGCAGTACTTC.

This clone was counted only a few times. The chain is built from TRBV12-2 and TRBJ2-6; the D call of TRBD2 is as the table states it, not checked on the DNA. TRBV12-2 counts as a pseudogene. The CDR3 is made up of 14 amino acids. CDR3 loop: CAARVRSGANVLTF. DNA of the CDR3: TGTGCAGCCCGAGTTCGGTCTGGGGCCAACGTCCTGACTTTC.